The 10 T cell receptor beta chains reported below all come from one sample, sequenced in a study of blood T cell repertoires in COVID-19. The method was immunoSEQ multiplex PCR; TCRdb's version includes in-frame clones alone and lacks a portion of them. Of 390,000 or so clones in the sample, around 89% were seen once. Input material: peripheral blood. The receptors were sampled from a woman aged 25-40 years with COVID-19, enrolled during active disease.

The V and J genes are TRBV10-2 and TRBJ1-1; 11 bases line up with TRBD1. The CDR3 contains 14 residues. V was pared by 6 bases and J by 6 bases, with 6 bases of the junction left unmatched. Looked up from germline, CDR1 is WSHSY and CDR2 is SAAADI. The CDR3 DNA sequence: TGCGCCAGCAGCGGACAGGGGGCTCTCGCTGAAGCTTTCTTT. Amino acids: CASSGQGALAEAFF.

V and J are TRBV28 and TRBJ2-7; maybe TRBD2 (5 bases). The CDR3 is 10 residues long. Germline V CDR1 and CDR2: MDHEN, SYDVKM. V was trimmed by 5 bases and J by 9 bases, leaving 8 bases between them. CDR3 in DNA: TGTGCCAGCAGTCGTGGAGGGCAGTACTTC. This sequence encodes CASSRGGQYF.

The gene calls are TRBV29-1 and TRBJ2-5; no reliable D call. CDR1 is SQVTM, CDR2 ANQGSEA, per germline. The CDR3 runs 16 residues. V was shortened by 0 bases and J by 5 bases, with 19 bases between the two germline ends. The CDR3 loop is CSVEDPTRIDFETQYF. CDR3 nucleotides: TGCAGCGTTGAAGACCCTACCCGCATAGATTTCGAGACCCAGTACTTC.

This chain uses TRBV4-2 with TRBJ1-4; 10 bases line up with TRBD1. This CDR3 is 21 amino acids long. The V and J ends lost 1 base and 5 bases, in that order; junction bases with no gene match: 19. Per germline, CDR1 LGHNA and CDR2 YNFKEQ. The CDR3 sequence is CASSQGGFPGQGWGRNEKLFF. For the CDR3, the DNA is TGTGCCAGCAGCCAAGGGGGTTTCCCGGGACAGGGGTGGGGTAGGAATGAAAAACTGTTTTTT.

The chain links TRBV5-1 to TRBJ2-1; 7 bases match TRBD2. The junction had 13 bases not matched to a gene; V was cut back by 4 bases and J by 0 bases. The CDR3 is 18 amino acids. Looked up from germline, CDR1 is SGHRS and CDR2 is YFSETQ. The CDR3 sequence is CASSPTRISGYSYNEQFF. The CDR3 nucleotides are TGCGCCAGCAGCCCTACCCGAATTAGCGGGTACTCCTACAATGAGCAGTTCTTC.

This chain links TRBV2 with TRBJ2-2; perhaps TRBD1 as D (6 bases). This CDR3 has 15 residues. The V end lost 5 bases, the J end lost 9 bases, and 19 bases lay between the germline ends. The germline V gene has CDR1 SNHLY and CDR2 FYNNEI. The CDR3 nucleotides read TGTGCCAGCAGTCCCACCGCCAGGGGTTACCGGGAGCTGTTTTTT. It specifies CASSPTARGYRELFF.

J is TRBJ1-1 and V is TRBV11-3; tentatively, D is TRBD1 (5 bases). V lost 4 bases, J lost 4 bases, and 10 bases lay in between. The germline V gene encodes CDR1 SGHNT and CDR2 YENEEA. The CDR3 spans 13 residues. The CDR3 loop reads CASSSPGPTEAFF. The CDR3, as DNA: TGTGCCAGCAGCTCTCCAGGGCCCACTGAAGCTTTCTTT.

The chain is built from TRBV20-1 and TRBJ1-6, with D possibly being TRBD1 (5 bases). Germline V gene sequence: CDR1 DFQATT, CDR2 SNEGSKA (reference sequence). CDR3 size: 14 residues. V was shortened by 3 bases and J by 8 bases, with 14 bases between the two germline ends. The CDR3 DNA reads TGCAGTGCTAGTCAGGAGACAGTCTATTCACCCCTCCACTTT. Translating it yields CSASQETVYSPLHF.

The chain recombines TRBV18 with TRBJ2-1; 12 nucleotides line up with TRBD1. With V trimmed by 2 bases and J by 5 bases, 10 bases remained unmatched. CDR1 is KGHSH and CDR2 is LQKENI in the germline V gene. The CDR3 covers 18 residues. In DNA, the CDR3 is TGTGCCAGCTCACCAGCATCCCCGGGACAGGGGGCAAACAATGAGCAGTTCTTC. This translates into CASSPASPGQGANNEQFF.

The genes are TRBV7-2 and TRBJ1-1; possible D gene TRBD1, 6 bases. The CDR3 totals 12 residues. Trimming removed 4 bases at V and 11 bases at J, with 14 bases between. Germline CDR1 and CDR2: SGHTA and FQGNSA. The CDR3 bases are TGTGCCAGCAGCTCCACCGGGACACCGGCTTTCTTT. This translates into CASSSTGTPAFF.